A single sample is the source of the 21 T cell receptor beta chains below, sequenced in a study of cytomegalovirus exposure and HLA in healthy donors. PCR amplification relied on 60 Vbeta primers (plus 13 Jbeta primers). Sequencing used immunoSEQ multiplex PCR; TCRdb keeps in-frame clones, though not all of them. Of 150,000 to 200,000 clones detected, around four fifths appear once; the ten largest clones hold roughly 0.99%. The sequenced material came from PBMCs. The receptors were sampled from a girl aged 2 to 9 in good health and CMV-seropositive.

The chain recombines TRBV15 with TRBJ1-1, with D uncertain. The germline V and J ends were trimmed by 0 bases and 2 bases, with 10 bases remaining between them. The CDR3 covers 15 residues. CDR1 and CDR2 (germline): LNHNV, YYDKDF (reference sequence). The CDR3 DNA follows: TGTGCCACCAGCAGAGATCCTGTGTTTAACACTGAAGCTTTCTTT. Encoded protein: CATSRDPVFNTEAFF.

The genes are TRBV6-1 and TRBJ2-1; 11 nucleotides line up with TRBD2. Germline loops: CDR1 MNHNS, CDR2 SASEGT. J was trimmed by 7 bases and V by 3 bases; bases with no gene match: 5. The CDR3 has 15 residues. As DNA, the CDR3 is TGTGCCAGCAGTGAGTTAGCGGGAGGGCATAATGAGCAGTTCTTC. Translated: CASSELAGGHNEQFF.

The CDR3 reads CASWGLAGPYEQYF. DNA of the CDR3: TGTGCCAGTTGGGGTTTGGCGGGACCTTACGAGCAGTACTTC. The V gene is TRBV19, the J gene TRBJ2-7; weak D call: TRBD2 (6 bases). The V end lost 8 bases, the J end lost 4 bases, and 18 bases lay between the germline ends. The CDR3 length is 14 residues. From germline, CDR1 is LNHDA and CDR2 SQIVND (reference sequence).

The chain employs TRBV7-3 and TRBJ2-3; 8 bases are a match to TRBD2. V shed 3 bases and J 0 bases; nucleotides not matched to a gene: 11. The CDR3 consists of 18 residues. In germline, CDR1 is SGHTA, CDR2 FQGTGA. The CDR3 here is CASSFPNRAGDSTDTQYF. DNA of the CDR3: TGTGCCAGCAGCTTCCCGAATCGAGCGGGAGATAGCACAGATACGCAGTATTTT.

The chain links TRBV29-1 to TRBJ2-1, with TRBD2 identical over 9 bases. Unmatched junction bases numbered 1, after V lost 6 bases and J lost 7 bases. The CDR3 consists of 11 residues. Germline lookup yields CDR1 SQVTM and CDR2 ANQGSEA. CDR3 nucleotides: TGCAGCGTAAGCGGGGGGAATGAGCAGTTCTTC. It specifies CSVSGGNEQFF.

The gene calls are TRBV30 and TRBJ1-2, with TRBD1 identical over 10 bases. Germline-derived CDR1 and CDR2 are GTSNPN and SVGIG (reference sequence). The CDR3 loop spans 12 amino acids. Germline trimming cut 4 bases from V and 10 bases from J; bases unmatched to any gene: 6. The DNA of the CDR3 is TGTGCCTGGACCTCGGGGACAGGGGTCTACACCTTC. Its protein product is CAWTSGTGVYTF.

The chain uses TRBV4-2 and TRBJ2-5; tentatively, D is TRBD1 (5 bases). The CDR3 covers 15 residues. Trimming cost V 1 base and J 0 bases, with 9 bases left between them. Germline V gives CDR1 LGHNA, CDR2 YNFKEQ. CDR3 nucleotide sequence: TGTGCCAGCAGCCAAGGGGGCAGGGACCAAGAGACCCAGTACTTC. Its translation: CASSQGGRDQETQYF.

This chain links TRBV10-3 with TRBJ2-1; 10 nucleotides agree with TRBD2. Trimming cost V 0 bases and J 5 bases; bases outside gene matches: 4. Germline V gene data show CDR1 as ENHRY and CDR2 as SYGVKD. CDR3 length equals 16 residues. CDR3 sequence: CAISESLAGVHNEQFF. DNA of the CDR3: TGTGCCATCAGTGAGTCTCTAGCGGGAGTCCACAATGAGCAGTTCTTC.

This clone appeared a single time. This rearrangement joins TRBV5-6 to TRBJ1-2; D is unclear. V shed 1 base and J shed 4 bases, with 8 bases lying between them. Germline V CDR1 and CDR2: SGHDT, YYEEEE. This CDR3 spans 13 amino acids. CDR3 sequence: CASSLTAGYGYTF. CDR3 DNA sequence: TGTGCCAGCAGCTTGACGGCAGGCTATGGCTACACCTTC.

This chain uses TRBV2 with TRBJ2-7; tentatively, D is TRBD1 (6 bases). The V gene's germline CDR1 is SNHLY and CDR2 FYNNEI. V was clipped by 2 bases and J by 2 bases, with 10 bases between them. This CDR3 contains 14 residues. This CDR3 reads CASSEWGRTYEQYF. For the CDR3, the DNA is TGTGCCAGCAGTGAATGGGGGCGGACCTACGAGCAGTACTTC.

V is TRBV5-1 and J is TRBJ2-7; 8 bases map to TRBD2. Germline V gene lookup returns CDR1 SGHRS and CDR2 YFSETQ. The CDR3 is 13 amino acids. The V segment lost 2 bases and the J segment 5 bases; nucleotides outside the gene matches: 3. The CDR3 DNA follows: TGCGCCAGCAGCTTAGCGGGAGTGAACGAGCAGTACTTC. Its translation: CASSLAGVNEQYF.

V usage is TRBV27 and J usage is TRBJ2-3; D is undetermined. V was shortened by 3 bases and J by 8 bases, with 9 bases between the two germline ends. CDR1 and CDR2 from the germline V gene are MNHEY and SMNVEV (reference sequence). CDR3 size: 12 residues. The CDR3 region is CASSFMRGTQYF. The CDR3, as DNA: TGTGCCAGCAGTTTTATGCGAGGTACGCAGTATTTT.

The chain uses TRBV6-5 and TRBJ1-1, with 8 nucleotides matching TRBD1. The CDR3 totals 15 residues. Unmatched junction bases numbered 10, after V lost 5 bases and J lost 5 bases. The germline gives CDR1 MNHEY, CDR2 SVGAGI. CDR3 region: CASSPDRGRRTEAFF. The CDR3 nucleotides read TGTGCCAGCAGTCCCGACAGGGGTAGGAGGACTGAAGCTTTCTTT.

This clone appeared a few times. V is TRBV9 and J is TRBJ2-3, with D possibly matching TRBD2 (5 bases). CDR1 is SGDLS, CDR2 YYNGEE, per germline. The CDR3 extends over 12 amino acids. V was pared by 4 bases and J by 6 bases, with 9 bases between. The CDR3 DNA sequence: TGTGCCAGCAGCACCCGAGGGGATACGCAGTATTTT. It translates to CASSTRGDTQYF.

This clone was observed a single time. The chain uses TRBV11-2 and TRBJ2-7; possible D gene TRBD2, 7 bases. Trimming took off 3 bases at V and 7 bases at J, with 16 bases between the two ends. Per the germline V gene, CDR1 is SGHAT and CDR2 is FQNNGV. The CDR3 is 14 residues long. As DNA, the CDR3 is TGTGCCAGCAGCTTCATCCGGGGGGCGGGGGAGCAGTACTTC. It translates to CASSFIRGAGEQYF.

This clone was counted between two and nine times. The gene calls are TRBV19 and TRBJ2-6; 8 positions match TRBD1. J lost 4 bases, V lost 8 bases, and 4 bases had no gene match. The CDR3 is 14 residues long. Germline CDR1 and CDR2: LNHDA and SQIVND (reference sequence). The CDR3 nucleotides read TGTGCCAGTGGGGGGACAGGAGGGGCCAACGTCCTGACTTTC. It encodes CASGGTGGANVLTF.

CDR3 sequence reads: CASSPRTGGWTGELFF. The CDR3 DNA reads as TGTGCCAGCAGTCCCCGGACAGGGGGCTGGACCGGGGAGCTGTTTTTT. The rearrangement joins TRBV27 to TRBJ2-2; 11 bases line up with TRBD1. Germline CDR1 is MNHEY and CDR2 is SMNVEV (reference sequence). J lost 5 bases, V lost 5 bases, and 7 bases had no gene match. The CDR3 has 16 amino acids.

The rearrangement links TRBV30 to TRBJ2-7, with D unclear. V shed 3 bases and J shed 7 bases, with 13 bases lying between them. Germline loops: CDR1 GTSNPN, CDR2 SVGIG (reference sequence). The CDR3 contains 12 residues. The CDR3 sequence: CAWSVTPLEQYF. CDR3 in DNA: TGTGCCTGGAGCGTTACTCCTCTGGAGCAGTACTTC.

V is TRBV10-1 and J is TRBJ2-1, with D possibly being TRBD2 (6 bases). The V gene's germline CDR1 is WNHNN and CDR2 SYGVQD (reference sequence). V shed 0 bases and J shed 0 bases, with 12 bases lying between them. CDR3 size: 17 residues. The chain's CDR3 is CASSESLAPSSYNEQFF. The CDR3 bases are TGCGCCAGCAGTGAGTCGCTAGCGCCGAGCTCCTACAATGAGCAGTTCTTC.

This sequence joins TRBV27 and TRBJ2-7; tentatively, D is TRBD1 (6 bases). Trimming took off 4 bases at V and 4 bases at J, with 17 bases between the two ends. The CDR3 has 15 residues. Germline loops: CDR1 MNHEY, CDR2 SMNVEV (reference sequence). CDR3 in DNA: TGTGCCAGCAGTTCCCCGGCAGGGGCCTTATACGAGCAGTACTTC. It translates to CASSSPAGALYEQYF.

CDR3 loop: CAWTIGLSNGYTF. The DNA for the CDR3 is TGTGCCTGGACTATAGGACTATCGAACGGCTACACCTTC. The chain recombines TRBV30 with TRBJ1-2; D is uncertain. Germline CDR1 GTSNPN, CDR2 SVGIG (reference sequence). The CDR3 spans 13 residues. Between the trimmed V and J ends, which lost 4 bases and 8 bases, there was a span of 17 bases.